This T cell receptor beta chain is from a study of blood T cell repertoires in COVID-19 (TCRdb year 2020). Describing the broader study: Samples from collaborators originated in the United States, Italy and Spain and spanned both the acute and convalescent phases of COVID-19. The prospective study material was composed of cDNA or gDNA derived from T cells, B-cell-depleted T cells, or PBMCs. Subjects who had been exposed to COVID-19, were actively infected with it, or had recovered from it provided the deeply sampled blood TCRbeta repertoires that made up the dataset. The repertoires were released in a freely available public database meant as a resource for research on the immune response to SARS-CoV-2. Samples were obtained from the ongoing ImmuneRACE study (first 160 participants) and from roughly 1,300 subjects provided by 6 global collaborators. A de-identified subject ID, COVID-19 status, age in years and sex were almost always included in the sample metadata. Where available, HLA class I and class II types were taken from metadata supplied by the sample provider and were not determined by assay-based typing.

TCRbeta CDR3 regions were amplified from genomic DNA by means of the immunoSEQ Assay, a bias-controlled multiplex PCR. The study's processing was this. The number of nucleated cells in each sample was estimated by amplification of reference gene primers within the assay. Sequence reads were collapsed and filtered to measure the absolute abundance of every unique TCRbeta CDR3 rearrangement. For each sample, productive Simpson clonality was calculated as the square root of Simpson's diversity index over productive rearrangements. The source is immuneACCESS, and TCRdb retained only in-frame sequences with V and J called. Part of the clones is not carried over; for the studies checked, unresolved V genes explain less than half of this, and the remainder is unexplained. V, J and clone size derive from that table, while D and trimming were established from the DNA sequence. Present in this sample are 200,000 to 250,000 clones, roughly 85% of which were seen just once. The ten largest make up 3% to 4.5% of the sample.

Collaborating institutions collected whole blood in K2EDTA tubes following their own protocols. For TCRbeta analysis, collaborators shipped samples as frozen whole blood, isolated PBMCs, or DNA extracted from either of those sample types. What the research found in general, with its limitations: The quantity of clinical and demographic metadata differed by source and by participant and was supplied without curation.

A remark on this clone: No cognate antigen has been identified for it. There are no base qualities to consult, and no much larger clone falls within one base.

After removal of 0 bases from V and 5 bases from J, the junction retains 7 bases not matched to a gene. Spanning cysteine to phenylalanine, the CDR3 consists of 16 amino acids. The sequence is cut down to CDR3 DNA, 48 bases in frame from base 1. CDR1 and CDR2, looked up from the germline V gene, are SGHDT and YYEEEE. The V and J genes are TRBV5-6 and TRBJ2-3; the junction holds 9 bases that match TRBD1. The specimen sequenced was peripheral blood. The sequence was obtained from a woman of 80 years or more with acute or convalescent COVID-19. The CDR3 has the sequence CASSLVTGTGIDTQYF. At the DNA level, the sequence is TGTGCCAGCAGCTTGGTGACCGGGACAGGGATAGATACGCAGTATTTT.